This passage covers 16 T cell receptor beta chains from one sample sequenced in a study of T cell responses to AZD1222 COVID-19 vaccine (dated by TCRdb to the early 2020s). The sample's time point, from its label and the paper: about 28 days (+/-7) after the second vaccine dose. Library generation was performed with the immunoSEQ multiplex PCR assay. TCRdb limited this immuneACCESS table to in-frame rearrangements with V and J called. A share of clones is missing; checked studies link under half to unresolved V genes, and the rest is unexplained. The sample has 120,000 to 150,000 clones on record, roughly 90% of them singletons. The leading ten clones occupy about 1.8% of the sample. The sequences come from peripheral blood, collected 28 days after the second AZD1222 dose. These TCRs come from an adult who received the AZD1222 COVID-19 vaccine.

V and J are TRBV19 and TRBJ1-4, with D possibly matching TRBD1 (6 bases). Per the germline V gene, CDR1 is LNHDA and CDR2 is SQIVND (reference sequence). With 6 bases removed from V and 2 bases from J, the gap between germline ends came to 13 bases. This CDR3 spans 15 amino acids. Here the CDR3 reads CASSNYRATNEKLFF. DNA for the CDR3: TGTGCCAGTAGCAACTACAGGGCCACTAATGAAAAACTGTTTTTT.

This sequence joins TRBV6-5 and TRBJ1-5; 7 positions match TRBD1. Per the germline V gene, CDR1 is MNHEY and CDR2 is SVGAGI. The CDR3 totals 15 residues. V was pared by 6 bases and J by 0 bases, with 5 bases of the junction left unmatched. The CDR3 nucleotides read TGTGCCAGCAGACTACAGGGGATTAGCAATCAGCCCCAGCATTTT. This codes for CASRLQGISNQPQHF.

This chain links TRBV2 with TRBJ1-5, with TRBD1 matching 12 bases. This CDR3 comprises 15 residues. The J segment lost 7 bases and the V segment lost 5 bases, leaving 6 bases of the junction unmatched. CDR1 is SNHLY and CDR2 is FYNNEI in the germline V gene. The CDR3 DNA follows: TGTGCCAGCAGTTCGGGACAGGGGGCAGAACAGCCCCAGCATTTT. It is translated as CASSSGQGAEQPQHF.

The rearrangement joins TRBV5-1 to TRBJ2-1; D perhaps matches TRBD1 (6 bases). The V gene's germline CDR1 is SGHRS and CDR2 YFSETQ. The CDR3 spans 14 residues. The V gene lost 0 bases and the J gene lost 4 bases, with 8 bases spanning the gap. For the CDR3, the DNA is TGCGCCAGCAGCTTGGACAGGGAATACAATGAGCAGTTCTTC. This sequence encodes CASSLDREYNEQFF. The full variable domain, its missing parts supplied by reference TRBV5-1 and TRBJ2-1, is KAGVTQTPRYLIKTRGQQVTLSCSPISGHRSVSWYQQTPGQGLQFLFEYFSETQRNKGNFPGRFSGRQFSNSRSEMNVSTLELGDSALYLCASSLDREYNEQFFGPGTRLTVL.

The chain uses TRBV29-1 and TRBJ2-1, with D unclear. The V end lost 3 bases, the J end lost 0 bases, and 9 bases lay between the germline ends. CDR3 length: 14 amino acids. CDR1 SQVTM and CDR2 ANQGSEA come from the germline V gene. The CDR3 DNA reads TGCAGCGTTGACAGTTCCTTCTCCTACAATGAGCAGTTCTTC. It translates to CSVDSSFSYNEQFF.

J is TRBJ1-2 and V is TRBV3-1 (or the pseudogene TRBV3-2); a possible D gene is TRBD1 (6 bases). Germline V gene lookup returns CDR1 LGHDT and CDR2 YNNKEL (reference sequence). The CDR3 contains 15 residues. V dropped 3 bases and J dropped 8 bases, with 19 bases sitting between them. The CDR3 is CASSHHGEGGIGYTF. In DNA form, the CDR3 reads TGTGCCAGCAGCCACCACGGGGAGGGGGGCATCGGCTACACCTTC.

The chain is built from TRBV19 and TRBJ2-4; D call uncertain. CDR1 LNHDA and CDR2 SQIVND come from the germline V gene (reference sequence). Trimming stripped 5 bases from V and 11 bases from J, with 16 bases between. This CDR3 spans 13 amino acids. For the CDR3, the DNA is TGTGCCAGTAGTCCGGTCGGAAGAATCGTTCAGTACTTC. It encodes CASSPVGRIVQYF.

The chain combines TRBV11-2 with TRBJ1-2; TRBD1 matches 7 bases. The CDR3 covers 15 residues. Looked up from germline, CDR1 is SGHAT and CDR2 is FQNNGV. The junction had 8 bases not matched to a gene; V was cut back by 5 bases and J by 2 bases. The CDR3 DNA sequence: TGTGCCAGCAGCCCCTTGACAGGGACCAACTATGGCTACACCTTC. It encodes CASSPLTGTNYGYTF.

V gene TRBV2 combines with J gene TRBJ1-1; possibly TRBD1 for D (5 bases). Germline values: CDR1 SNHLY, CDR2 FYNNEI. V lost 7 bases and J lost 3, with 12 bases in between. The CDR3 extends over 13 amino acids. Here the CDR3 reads CASTQGGDTEAFF. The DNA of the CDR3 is TGTGCCAGCACCCAAGGAGGGGACACTGAAGCTTTCTTT.

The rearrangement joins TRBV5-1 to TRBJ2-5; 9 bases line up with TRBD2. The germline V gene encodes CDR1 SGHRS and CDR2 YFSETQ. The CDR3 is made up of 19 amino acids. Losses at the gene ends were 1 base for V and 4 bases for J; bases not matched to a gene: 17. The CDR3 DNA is TGCGCCAGCAGCTTGAGGTTCCTAGCGGGACGGTCTCATTTAGAGACCCAGTACTTC. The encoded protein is CASSLRFLAGRSHLETQYF.

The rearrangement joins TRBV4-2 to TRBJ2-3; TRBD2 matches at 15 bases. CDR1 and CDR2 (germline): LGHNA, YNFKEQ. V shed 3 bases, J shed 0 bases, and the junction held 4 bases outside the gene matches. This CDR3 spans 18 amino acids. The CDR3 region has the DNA TGTGCCAGCAGCCACGGACTAGCGGGGGGGACGAGCACAGATACGCAGTATTTT. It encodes CASSHGLAGGTSTDTQYF.

CDR3 sequence reads: CASSRKTCSGANVLTF. CDR3 nucleotide sequence: TGCGCCAGCAGTCGGAAAACCTGCTCTGGGGCCAACGTCCTGACTTTC. The V gene is TRBV23-1, the J gene TRBJ2-6; D call uncertain. TRBV23-1 falls under the ORF class, with uncertain function. V lost 4 bases, J lost 0 bases, and 10 bases lay in between. This CDR3 is built from 16 residues.

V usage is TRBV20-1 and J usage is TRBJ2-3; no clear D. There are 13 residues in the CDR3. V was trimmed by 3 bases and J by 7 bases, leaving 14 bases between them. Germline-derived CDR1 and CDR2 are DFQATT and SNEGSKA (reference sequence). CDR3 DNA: TGCAGTGCTAGTGTGGGCCAAAGATATACGCAGTATTTT. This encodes CSASVGQRYTQYF.

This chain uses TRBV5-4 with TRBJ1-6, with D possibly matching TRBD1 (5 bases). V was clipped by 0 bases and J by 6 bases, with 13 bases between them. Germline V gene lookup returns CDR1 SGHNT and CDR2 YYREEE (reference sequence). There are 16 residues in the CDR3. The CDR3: CASSLDRGYGNSPLHF. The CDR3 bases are TGTGCCAGCAGCTTGGACCGGGGGTATGGTAATTCACCCCTCCACTTT.

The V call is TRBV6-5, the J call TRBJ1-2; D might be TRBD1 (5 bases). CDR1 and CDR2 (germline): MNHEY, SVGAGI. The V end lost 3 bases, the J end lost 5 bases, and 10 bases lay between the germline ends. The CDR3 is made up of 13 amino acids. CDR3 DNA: TGTGCCAGCAGTTATGACAGTTTTTATGGCTACACCTTC. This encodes CASSYDSFYGYTF.

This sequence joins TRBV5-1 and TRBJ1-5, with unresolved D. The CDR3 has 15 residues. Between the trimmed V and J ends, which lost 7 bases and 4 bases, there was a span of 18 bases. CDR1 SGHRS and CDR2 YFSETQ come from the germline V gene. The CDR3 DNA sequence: TGCGCCAGCGCCTACCCCGGCCACTGTAATCAGCCCCAGCATTTT. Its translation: CASAYPGHCNQPQHF.